This TCR beta chain is drawn from a study of blood T cell repertoires in COVID-19. Looking at the study overall: Specimens from acute and convalescent COVID-19 originated in the United States, Italy and Spain. In each case, the material was cDNA or gDNA derived from T cells, B-cell-depleted T cells, or PBMCs.

Trimming took 1 base from V and 3 from J, leaving 10 bases between them. The CDR3 is 14 residues long. Germline V CDR1 and CDR2: LNHNV, YYDKDF (reference sequence). In the authors' methods: Amplification of reference gene primers provided the estimated nucleated cell counts. Method: immunoSEQ multiplex PCR; TCRdb's copy keeps in-frame clones and lacks some. That table supplies the V and J calls and clone size; D and trimming were determined from the DNA. In the table there are 240,000 or so clones, approximately 90% of which are singletons. Sequenced sample: peripheral blood. The J gene is TRBJ2-7, the V gene TRBV15; tentative D call: TRBD1 (7 bases). This receptor was identified in a man aged 60 to 75 who had recovered from COVID-19. CDR3 sequence (DNA): TGTGCCACCAGCAGAGGACAGGGAGGCTACGAGCAGTACTTC. It specifies CATSRGQGGYEQYF.